These 23 T cell receptor beta chains were sequenced from one sample in a study of CD8 T cells in Susac syndrome. The RNA input was 0.5 to 1 ug, and it was reverse transcribed with random hexamers. TCRdb re-called the immunoSEQ multiplex PCR reads through MiXCR, storing one row per CDR3 protein. The sample holds roughly 110,000 distinct CDR3 sequences, 85% to 95% seen once. Sequenced sample: CD4+ T cells from PBMCs. Receptor source: a human donor in good health.

The chain uses TRBV28 and TRBJ1-1; 9 nucleotides line up with TRBD1. With 3 bases clipped from V and 4 bases from J, the junction kept 3 bases outside the gene matches. CDR1 and CDR2 (germline): MDHEN, SYDVKM. The CDR3 consists of 14 residues. CDR3 sequence: CASSLAQGATEAFF. The CDR3 DNA follows: TGTGCCAGCAGTTTGGCACAGGGGGCCACTGAAGCTTTCTTT.

CDR3 protein: CASSSERPWRDTEAFF. The CDR3 DNA reads as TGTGCCAGCAGCTCGGAGCGTCCCTGGCGGGACACTGAAGCTTTCTTT. This chain connects TRBV7-9 to TRBJ1-1, with D uncertain. Deletions cut 4 bases from V and 3 bases from J, with 18 bases between. The CDR3 spans 16 residues. Germline V gene data show CDR1 as SEHNR and CDR2 as FQNEAQ (reference sequence).

The chain couples TRBV29-1 to TRBJ2-7; TRBD1 matches 8 bases. The CDR3 has 16 residues. Trimming took 7 bases from V and 2 from J; bases not matched to a gene: 16. Germline V gives CDR1 SQVTM, CDR2 ANQGSEA. The CDR3 here is CSAYEVSGQATYEQYF. In DNA form, the CDR3 reads TGCAGCGCCTACGAGGTTTCGGGACAGGCAACCTACGAGCAGTACTTC.

This rearrangement joins TRBV6-6 to TRBJ1-3, with a tentative D call TRBD1 (6 bases). The CDR3 sequence is 15 residues long. The germline V gene encodes CDR1 MNHNY and CDR2 SVGAGI (reference sequence). V was clipped by 5 bases and J by 0 bases, with 11 bases between them. The CDR3 DNA is TGTGCCAGCAGTCAAAACAGGGTCTCTGGAAACACCATATATTTT. It is translated as CASSQNRVSGNTIYF.

The genes are TRBV9 and TRBJ1-1; unclear D gene. Germline V gene lookup returns CDR1 SGDLS and CDR2 YYNGEE. Trimming took off 3 bases at V and 6 bases at J, with 15 bases between the two ends. The CDR3 totals 14 residues. The CDR3 is CASSADGLNPEAFF. The CDR3 coding sequence is TGTGCCAGCAGCGCGGACGGGTTAAACCCTGAAGCTTTCTTT.

The CDR3 sequence: CASSLSTGTGYGYTF. The CDR3 nucleotides are TGTGCCAGCAGCTTAAGTACCGGGACAGGGTATGGCTACACCTTC. The genes are TRBV7-2 and TRBJ1-2; 9 nucleotides agree with TRBD1. Germline values: CDR1 SGHTA, CDR2 FQGNSA. This CDR3 region has 15 residues. Trimming at V came to 2 bases and at J to 5 bases, leaving 6 bases not matched to a gene.

The rearrangement uses TRBV9 and TRBJ1-2; 8 bases are a match to TRBD1. Looked up from germline, CDR1 is SGDLS and CDR2 is YYNGEE. The J segment lost 2 bases and the V segment lost 0 bases, leaving 3 bases of the junction unmatched. The CDR3 runs 15 residues. The CDR3 bases are TGTGCCAGCAGCGTAGCTTCAGGGGGCAACTATGGCTACACCTTC. This translates into CASSVASGGNYGYTF.

J is TRBJ2-3 and V is TRBV4-3; 9 bases are shared with TRBD1. This CDR3 contains 18 residues. CDR1 LGHNA and CDR2 YSLEER come from the germline V gene. V was clipped by 5 bases and J by 4 bases; unmatched bases: 16. In DNA form, the CDR3 reads TGCGCCAGCAGCGGGGGACAGGGAATGAGTAGTAACCCAGATACGCAGTATTTT. Amino acids: CASSGGQGMSSNPDTQYF.

The chain links TRBV3-1 to TRBJ2-2; a possible D gene is TRBD1 (6 bases). The germline gives CDR1 LGHDT, CDR2 YNNKEL (reference sequence). Trimming removed 8 bases at V and 0 bases at J, with 13 bases between. The CDR3 is made up of 15 amino acids. The CDR3 nucleotides read TGTGCCAGCGGGTTGGGGGCTGCGAACACCGGGGAGCTGTTTTTT. Encoded protein: CASGLGAANTGELFF.

The rearrangement joins TRBV11-3 to TRBJ2-2; no definite D call. CDR1 is SGHNT, CDR2 YENEEA, per germline. The V and J ends lost 2 bases and 3 bases respectively, with 1 base between them. This CDR3 is 12 amino acids long. This CDR3 reads CASSLHTGELFF. In nucleotides, the CDR3 is TGTGCCAGCAGCTTACACACCGGGGAGCTGTTTTTT.

The chain links TRBV5-1 to TRBJ2-3, with D unresolved. V lost 1 base and J 4 bases, leaving 13 bases between the germline ends. Germline V gene lookup returns CDR1 SGHRS and CDR2 YFSETQ. The CDR3 sequence is 15 residues long. DNA for the CDR3: TGCGCCAGCAGCTTGCAAGGCCCTCCGGCAGATACGCAGTATTTT. Protein: CASSLQGPPADTQYF.

V is TRBV5-1 and J is TRBJ2-5; 7 bases fit TRBD1. The V gene's germline CDR1 is SGHRS and CDR2 YFSETQ. J gave up 1 base and V 3 bases, and 9 bases lay outside the gene matches. CDR3 size: 16 residues. CDR3 region: CASSWGPGQPQETQYF. The CDR3 DNA reads as TGCGCCAGCAGCTGGGGGCCGGGACAGCCCCAAGAGACCCAGTACTTC.

The V gene is TRBV29-1, the J gene TRBJ2-5; D not resolved. This CDR3 is 12 amino acids long. Germline CDR1 SQVTM, CDR2 ANQGSEA. The V gene lost 5 bases and the J gene lost 2 bases, with 9 bases spanning the gap. The CDR3 DNA follows: TGCAGCGTTTGGAACGGTCAAGAGACCCAGTACTTC. This encodes CSVWNGQETQYF.

This clonotype showed up just once. V gene TRBV5-4 combines with J gene TRBJ2-2; 8 positions match TRBD2. Per germline, CDR1 SGHNT and CDR2 YYREEE (reference sequence). The CDR3 length is 16 residues. J gave up 5 bases and V 2 bases, and 8 bases lay outside the gene matches. The DNA of the CDR3 is TGTGCCAGCAGCTTCGTGGCCGGGGGGGGGACCGGGGAGCTGTTTTTT. Residues: CASSFVAGGGTGELFF.

V and J are TRBV20-1 and TRBJ2-7; 8 nucleotides agree with TRBD1. The CDR3 covers 14 residues. Germline V gene lookup returns CDR1 DFQATT and CDR2 SNEGSKA (reference sequence). J gave up 4 bases and V 6 bases, and 11 bases lay outside the gene matches. CDR3 in DNA: TGCAGTGCCGAGGTGGGGACAGGTCTTTACGAGCAGTACTTC. Protein: CSAEVGTGLYEQYF.

The chain has TRBV20-1 and TRBJ2-5; D is tentatively TRBD1 or TRBD2 (5 bases each). Germline loops: CDR1 DFQATT, CDR2 SNEGSKA (reference sequence). The CDR3 covers 14 residues. The V and J ends lost 1 base and 1 base respectively, with 10 bases between them. In DNA form, the CDR3 reads TGCAGTGCTAGAGCGGGACCTCTCCAAGAGACCCAGTACTTC. Translated, it gives CSARAGPLQETQYF.

J is TRBJ1-2 and V is TRBV23-1; D perhaps matches TRBD1 (5 bases). TRBV23-1 belongs to the ORF category, with a function that is uncertain. The CDR3 loop spans 14 amino acids. V shed 4 bases and J shed 8 bases, with 17 bases lying between them. For the CDR3, the DNA is TGCGCCAGCAGTCCGAACGCAGGGTCTCGCGGCTACACCTTC. Its translation is CASSPNAGSRGYTF.

There are a few counts of this clonotype. V and J are TRBV6-2 or TRBV6-3 and TRBJ2-3; possible D gene TRBD2, 5 bases. V dropped 4 bases and J dropped 7 bases, with 6 bases sitting between them. CDR1 and CDR2 from the germline V gene are MNHEY and SVGEGT. This CDR3 spans 11 amino acids. The CDR3 sequence: CASSSGNTQYF. The CDR3 nucleotides are TGTGCCAGCAGTTCCGGGAATACGCAGTATTTT.

J is TRBJ1-1 and V is TRBV27; no firm D call. The length of the CDR3 is 13 residues. Looked up from germline, CDR1 is MNHEY and CDR2 is SMNVEV (reference sequence). V lost 2 bases and J 7 bases, leaving 11 bases between the germline ends. This CDR3 is CASSLRERDEAFF. The CDR3 DNA reads as TGTGCCAGCAGTTTACGGGAAAGAGATGAAGCTTTCTTT.

V usage is TRBV3-1 and J usage is TRBJ1-6; 8 nucleotides line up with TRBD1. Germline V gene lookup returns CDR1 LGHDT and CDR2 YNNKEL (reference sequence). CDR3 length: 14 residues. The J segment lost 6 bases and the V segment lost 6 bases, leaving 4 bases of the junction unmatched. The CDR3 DNA follows: TGTGCCAGCAGGCAGACAGGGGCTAATTCACCCCTCCACTTT. This sequence encodes CASRQTGANSPLHF.

The chain links TRBV5-4 to TRBJ1-3; 7 bases match TRBD1. CDR1 is SGHNT, CDR2 YYREEE, per germline (reference sequence). The CDR3 covers 15 residues. After removal of 0 bases from V and 4 bases from J, the junction contained 4 bases not matched to a gene. This CDR3 reads CASSLEVTGGNTIYF. In DNA, the CDR3 is TGTGCCAGCAGCTTGGAGGTGACAGGGGGAAACACCATATATTTT. Complete variable domain (other parts from reference TRBV5-4 and TRBJ1-3): ETGVTQSPTHLIKTRGQQVTLRCSSQSGHNTVSWYQQALGQGPQFIFQYYREEENGRGNFPPRFSGLQFPNYSSELNVNALELDDSALYLCASSLEVTGGNTIYFGEGSWLTVV.

This chain links TRBV29-1 with TRBJ2-7, with TRBD1 as a possible D gene (5 bases). Looked up from germline, CDR1 is SQVTM and CDR2 is ANQGSEA. V shed 6 bases and J shed 1 base, with 13 bases lying between them. CDR3 size: 13 residues. CDR3 sequence reads: CSVNPGQSYEQYF. The CDR3 DNA sequence: TGCAGCGTCAACCCAGGGCAGTCCTACGAGCAGTACTTC.

This clonotype has only one observation. The V gene is TRBV30, the J gene TRBJ2-6; no firm D call. Germline loops: CDR1 GTSNPN, CDR2 SVGIG (reference sequence). The CDR3 is made up of 16 amino acids. The V gene lost 3 bases and the J gene lost 0 bases, with 12 bases spanning the gap. As DNA, the CDR3 is TGTGCCTGGAGCTCCTATTCGGTCTCTGGGGCCAACGTCCTGACTTTC. Amino acid sequence: CAWSSYSVSGANVLTF.